Below, 5 T cell receptor beta chains from the same sample are listed, as sequenced in a study of identical twins. TCRdb itself ran the 5' RACE reads through MiXCR, one entry per CDR3 protein. The sample consists of roughly 710,000 distinct CDR3 sequences, 5.5% to 7.5% of them appearing once. The sequenced sample was naive T cells sorted from blood. The receptors were sampled from a man aged 18 to 30 in good health.

A few counts support this clonotype. The gene calls are TRBV6-1 and TRBJ2-5; no definite D call. The CDR3 covers 13 residues. Germline V gene data show CDR1 as MNHNS and CDR2 as SASEGT. Between the trimmed V and J ends, which lost 8 bases and 1 base, there was a span of 11 bases. CDR3 residues: CASSASIQETQYF. Written as DNA, the CDR3 is TGTGCCAGCTCGGCTAGTATCCAAGAGACCCAGTACTTC.

As to this clonotype: A read error may explain this, as a much larger clone is one base away. The DNA for the CDR3 is TGCAGTGGTCCCTCCCGGAGAGCAGGGGAGCAGTTCTTC. This translates into CSGPSRRAGEQFF. The chain is built from TRBV20-1 and TRBJ2-1; D is possibly TRBD1 (5 bases). This CDR3 has 13 residues. CDR1 is DFQATT and CDR2 is SNEGSKA in the germline V gene (reference sequence). V lost 7 bases to trimming and J lost 10 bases, with 20 bases between them.

This clonotype was recorded many times. The chain joins TRBV7-8 to TRBJ2-1; unclear D gene. Deletions cut 0 bases from V and 10 bases from J, with 7 bases between. The CDR3 runs to 12 residues. Germline values: CDR1 SGHVS, CDR2 FQNEAQ. CDR3 amino acids: CASSLAVGEQFF. The CDR3, as DNA: TGTGCCAGCAGCTTAGCGGTGGGGGAGCAGTTCTTC.

This clonotype was seen only a few times. This chain uses TRBV6-5 with TRBJ2-2; D tentatively reads TRBD1 or TRBD2 (5 bases each). Germline CDR1 and CDR2: MNHEY and SVGAGI. CDR3 length equals 18 residues. V lost 0 bases and J 1 base, leaving 15 bases between the germline ends. The CDR3 loop reads CASSYSLAGALNTGELFF. CDR3 DNA sequence: TGTGCCAGCAGTTACTCCCTAGCTGGGGCGCTGAACACCGGGGAGCTGTTTTTT.

This clonotype was picked up a small number of times. The rearrangement uses TRBV11-2 and TRBJ2-7; 7 positions match TRBD2. The CDR3 has 15 residues. With V trimmed by 2 bases and J by 0 bases, 4 bases remained unmatched. The V gene's germline CDR1 is SGHAT and CDR2 FQNNGV. The CDR3 loop reads CASSLSAGSSYEQYV. CDR3 DNA: TGTGCCAGCAGCTTATCAGCGGGAAGCTCCTACGAGCAGTACGTC.